The 5 T cell receptor beta chains below all came from one sample that was sequenced in a study of blood T cell repertoires in COVID-19. Some clones are missing from TCRdb's copy, which holds only in-frame ones; the method was immunoSEQ multiplex PCR. The profile shows 150,000 to 200,000 clones, more than 90% of them singletons. Material: peripheral blood. These receptors originate from a man in his 60s with active or convalescent COVID-19.

This rearrangement joins TRBV4-2 to TRBJ1-5, with D tentatively TRBD1 (5 bases). CDR1 LGHNA and CDR2 YNFKEQ come from the germline V gene. V was cut by 2 bases and J by 0 bases, with 8 bases left in between. The CDR3 consists of 15 residues. The CDR3 sequence: CASSQTGFSNQPQHF. CDR3 DNA: TGTGCCAGCAGCCAAACAGGTTTTAGCAATCAGCCCCAGCATTTT.

The chain links TRBV11-2 to TRBJ2-1; TRBD1 agrees at 7 bases. The CDR3 length is 13 residues. J was trimmed by 8 bases and V by 3 bases; bases with no gene match: 4. Germline loops: CDR1 SGHAT, CDR2 FQNNGV. The CDR3 nucleotides are TGTGCCAGCAGCTTGGGACAGCTGGATGAGCAGTTCTTC. This sequence encodes CASSLGQLDEQFF.

This clone was detected only once. The chain is built from TRBV18 and TRBJ2-1, with TRBD2 matching 9 bases. The CDR3 totals 18 residues. Per germline, CDR1 KGHSH and CDR2 LQKENI. V shed 1 base and J 7 bases; nucleotides not matched to a gene: 14. CDR3 in DNA: TGTGCCAGCTCACCACGATTAGCGGGAGTGCTGCGGTTGAATGAGCAGTTCTTC. Protein product: CASSPRLAGVLRLNEQFF.

The chain joins TRBV5-1 to TRBJ2-5; D possibly corresponds to TRBD2 (6 bases). Trimming took off 2 bases at V and 2 bases at J, with 13 bases between the two ends. This CDR3 has 15 amino acids. The V gene's germline CDR1 is SGHRS and CDR2 YFSETQ. The CDR3 loop reads CASSFVGRGQETQYF. The CDR3 coding sequence is TGCGCCAGCAGCTTTGTGGGGCGGGGTCAAGAGACCCAGTACTTC.

The CDR3 region is CASSLQGSEAFF. CDR3 nucleotides: TGTGCCAGCAGTCTACAGGGCTCTGAAGCTTTCTTT. The chain has TRBV28 and TRBJ1-1; possibly TRBD1 for D (6 bases). CDR1 is MDHEN and CDR2 is SYDVKM in the germline V gene. V lost 5 bases and J lost 6, with 10 bases in between. The CDR3 has 12 amino acids.